The T cell receptor (beta chain) under discussion was sequenced for a study of T cells in Graves' hyperthyroidism and ophthalmopathy. The study, taken as a whole, reports: Researchers found most expanded thyroid clonotypes above 0.001 in blood as well. Ophthalmopathy, which appeared later, was predicted by the model a median around 6.5 months before onset.

Regions amplified from RNA transcripts were the TCR beta CDR3 regions. When the TCR CDR3 underwent first-round RT-PCR, the HTBI primer set was used. TCRdb ran MiXCR on the multiplex PCR reads and lists one entry per CDR3 protein. The repertoire holds about 380,000 distinct CDR3 sequences, approximately 13% seen once, with under 25% in the top ten. This clonotype was counted at least ten times. No antigen is known for it. The germline V gene has CDR1 PRHDT and CDR2 FYEKMQ (reference sequence). This CDR3 spans 14 amino acids. Trimming removed 3 bases from V and 1 base from J, with 9 bases in between. Patients were aged 18 to 65, had disease duration under 2 months, and had newly diagnosed hyperthyroidism. A sample of blood taken at first hyperthyroidism diagnosis preceded any ophthalmopathy symptoms.

J is TRBJ2-5 and V is TRBV13; D call uncertain. Sequenced: blood. This clonotype was sampled from a man aged 25-45 years with Graves' hyperthyroidism that later progressed to Graves' ophthalmopathy. CDR3 nucleotides: TGTGCCAGCAGCTTTACTGAAGCCCAAGAGACCCAGTACTTC. The encoded protein is CASSFTEAQETQYF.